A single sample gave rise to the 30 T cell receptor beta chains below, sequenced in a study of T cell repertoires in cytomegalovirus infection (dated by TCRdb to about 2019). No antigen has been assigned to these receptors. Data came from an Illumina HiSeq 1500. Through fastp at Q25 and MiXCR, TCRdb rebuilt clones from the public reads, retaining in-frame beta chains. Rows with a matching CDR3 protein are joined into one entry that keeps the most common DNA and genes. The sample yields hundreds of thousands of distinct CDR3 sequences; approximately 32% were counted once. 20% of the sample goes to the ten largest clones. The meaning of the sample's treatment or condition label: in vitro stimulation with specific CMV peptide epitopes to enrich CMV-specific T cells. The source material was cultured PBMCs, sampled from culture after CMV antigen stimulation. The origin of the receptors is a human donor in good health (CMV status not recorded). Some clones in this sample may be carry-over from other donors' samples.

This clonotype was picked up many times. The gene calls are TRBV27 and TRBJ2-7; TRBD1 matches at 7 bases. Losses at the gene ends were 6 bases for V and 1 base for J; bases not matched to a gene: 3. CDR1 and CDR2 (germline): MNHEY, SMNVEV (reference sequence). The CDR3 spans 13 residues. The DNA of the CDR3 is TGTGCCAGCAGCTTGGGACAGTCCTACGAGCAGTACTTC. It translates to CASSLGQSYEQYF.

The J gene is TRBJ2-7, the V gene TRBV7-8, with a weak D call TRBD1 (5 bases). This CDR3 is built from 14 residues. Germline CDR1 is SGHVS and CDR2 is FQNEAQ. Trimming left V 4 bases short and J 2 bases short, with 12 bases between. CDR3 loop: CASSSNRLAYEQYF. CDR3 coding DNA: TGTGCCAGCAGCTCCAACAGGTTAGCCTACGAGCAGTACTTC.

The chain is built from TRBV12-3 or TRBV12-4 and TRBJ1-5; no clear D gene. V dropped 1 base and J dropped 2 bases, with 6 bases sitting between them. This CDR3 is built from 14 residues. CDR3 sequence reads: CASSLDSRNQPQHF. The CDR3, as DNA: TGTGCCAGCAGTTTAGACAGTCGCAATCAGCCCCAGCATTTT.

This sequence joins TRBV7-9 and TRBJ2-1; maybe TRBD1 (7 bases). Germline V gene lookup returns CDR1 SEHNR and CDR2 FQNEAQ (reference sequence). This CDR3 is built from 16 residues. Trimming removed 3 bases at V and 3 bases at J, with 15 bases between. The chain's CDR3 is CASSFPQGGGYNEQFF. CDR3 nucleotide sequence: TGTGCCAGCAGCTTTCCCCAGGGGGGAGGCTACAATGAGCAGTTCTTC.

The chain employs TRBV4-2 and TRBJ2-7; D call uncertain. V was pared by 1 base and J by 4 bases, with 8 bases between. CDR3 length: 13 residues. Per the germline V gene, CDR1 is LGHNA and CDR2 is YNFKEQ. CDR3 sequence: CASSQVEAYEQYF. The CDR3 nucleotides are TGTGCCAGCAGCCAAGTGGAAGCATACGAGCAGTACTTC.

CDR3 loop: CASSLTVPGQGAIPLRAFF. The CDR3 DNA reads as TGTGCCAGCAGCCTCACAGTCCCGGGACAGGGGGCAATCCCTCTAAGGGCTTTCTTT. The chain is built from TRBV7-9 and TRBJ1-1; TRBD1 matches 12 bases. CDR1 is SEHNR, CDR2 FQNEAQ, per germline (reference sequence). This CDR3 comprises 19 residues. J gave up 11 bases and V 5 bases, and 24 bases lay outside the gene matches.

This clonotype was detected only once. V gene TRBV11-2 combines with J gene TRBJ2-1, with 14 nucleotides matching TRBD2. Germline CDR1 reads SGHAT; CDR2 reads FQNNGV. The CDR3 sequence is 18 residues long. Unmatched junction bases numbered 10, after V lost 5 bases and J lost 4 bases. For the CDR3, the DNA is TGTGCCAGCAGCCCCCAGGGACTAGCGGGGGCTTATTACAATGAGCAGTTCTTC. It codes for CASSPQGLAGAYYNEQFF.

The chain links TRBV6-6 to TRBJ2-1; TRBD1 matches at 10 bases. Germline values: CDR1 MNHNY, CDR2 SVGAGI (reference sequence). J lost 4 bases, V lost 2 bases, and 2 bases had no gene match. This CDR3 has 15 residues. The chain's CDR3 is CASSYRDRGYNEQFF. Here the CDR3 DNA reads TGTGCCAGCAGTTACAGGGACAGGGGATACAATGAGCAGTTCTTC.

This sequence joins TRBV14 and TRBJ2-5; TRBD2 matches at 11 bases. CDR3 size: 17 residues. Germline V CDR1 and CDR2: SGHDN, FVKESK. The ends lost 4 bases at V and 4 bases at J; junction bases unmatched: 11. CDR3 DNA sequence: TGTGCCAGCAGCCTCCACCTCACTAGCGGGAGTGCAGAGACCCAGTACTTC. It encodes CASSLHLTSGSAETQYF.

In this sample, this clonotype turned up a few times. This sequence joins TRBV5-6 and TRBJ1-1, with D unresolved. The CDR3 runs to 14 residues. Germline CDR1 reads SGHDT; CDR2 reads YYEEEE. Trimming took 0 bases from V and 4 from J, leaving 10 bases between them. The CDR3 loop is CASSLGVGGTEAFF. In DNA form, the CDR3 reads TGTGCCAGCAGCTTGGGAGTGGGCGGCACTGAAGCTTTCTTT.

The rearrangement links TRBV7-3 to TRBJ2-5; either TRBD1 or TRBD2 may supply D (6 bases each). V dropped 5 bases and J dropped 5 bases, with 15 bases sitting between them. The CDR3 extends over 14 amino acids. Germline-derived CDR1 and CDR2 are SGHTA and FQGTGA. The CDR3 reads CASSPGTQGETQYF. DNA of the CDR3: TGTGCCAGCAGCCCCGGGACTCAGGGGGAGACCCAGTACTTC.

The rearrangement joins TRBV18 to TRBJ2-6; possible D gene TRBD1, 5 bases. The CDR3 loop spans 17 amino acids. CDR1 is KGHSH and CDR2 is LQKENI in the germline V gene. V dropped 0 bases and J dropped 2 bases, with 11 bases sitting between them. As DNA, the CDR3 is TGTGCCAGCTCACCACCGGAACAGGCCACTGGGGCCAACGTCCTGACTTTC. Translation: CASSPPEQATGANVLTF. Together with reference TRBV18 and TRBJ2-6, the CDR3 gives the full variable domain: NAGVMQNPRHLVRRRGQEARLRCSPMKGHSHVYWYRQLPEEGLKFMVYLQKENIIDESGMPKERFSAEFPKEGPSILRIQQVVRGDSAAYFCASSPPEQATGANVLTFGAGSRLTVL.

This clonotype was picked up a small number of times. CDR3 DNA: TGCGCCAGCAGCCAGTCGTTAGCGGAGAGCTCCTACAATGAGCAGTTCTTC. Translation: CASSQSLAESSYNEQFF. The V call is TRBV4-1, the J call TRBJ2-1, with D perhaps TRBD2 (6 bases). This CDR3 contains 17 residues. Germline lookup yields CDR1 MGHRA and CDR2 YSYEKL. V was cut by 3 bases and J by 0 bases, with 15 bases left in between.

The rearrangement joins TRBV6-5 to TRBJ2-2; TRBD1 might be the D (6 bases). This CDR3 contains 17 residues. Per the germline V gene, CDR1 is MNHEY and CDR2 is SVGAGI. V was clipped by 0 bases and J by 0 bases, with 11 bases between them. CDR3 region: CASSYSGHFTNTGELFF. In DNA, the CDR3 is TGTGCCAGCAGTTACTCGGGACACTTTACGAACACCGGGGAGCTGTTTTTT.

CDR3 nucleotide sequence: TGTGCCAGCAGTTTAATGTCTAGCGGTACCTACGAGCAGTACTTC. This gives the protein CASSLMSSGTYEQYF. The chain joins TRBV27 to TRBJ2-7, with TRBD2 identical over 7 bases. This CDR3 is 15 amino acids long. The trim removed 2 bases at V and 2 bases at J, leaving 6 bases unmatched. Germline CDR1 reads MNHEY; CDR2 reads SMNVEV (reference sequence).

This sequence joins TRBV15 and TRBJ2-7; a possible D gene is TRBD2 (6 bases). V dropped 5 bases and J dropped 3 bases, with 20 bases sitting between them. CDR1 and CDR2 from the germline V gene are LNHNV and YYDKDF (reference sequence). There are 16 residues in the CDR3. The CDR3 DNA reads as TGTGCCACCAGCGGACCCGAGGGCGGGATGCACTACGAGCAGTACTTC. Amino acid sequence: CATSGPEGGMHYEQYF.

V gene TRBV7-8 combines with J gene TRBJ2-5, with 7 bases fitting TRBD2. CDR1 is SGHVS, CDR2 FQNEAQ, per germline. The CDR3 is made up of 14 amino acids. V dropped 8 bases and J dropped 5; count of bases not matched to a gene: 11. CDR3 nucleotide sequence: TGTGCCAGCGTAAAAGCGGGAAAGGCCGAGACCCAGTACTTC. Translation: CASVKAGKAETQYF.

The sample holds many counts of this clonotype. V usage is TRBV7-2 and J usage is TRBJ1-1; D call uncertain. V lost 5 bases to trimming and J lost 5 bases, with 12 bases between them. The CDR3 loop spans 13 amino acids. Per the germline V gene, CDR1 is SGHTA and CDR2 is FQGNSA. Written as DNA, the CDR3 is TGTGCCAGCAGCCGGCCCTCGAAGACTGAAGCTTTCTTT. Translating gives CASSRPSKTEAFF.

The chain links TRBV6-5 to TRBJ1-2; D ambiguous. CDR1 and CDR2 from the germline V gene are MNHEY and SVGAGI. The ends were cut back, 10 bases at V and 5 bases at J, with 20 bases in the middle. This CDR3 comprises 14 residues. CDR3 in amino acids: CATQREGMEYGYTF. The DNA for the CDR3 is TGTGCCACCCAACGAGAAGGGATGGAGTATGGCTACACCTTC.

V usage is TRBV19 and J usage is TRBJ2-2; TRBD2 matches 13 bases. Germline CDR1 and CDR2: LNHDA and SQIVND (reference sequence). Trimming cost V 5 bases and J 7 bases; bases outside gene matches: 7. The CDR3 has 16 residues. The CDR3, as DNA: TGTGCCAGTAGTCACGGACTAGCGGGAGAGCACGGGGAGCTGTTTTTT. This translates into CASSHGLAGEHGELFF. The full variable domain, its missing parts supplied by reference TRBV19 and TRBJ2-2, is DGGITQSPKYLFRKEGQNVTLSCEQNLNHDAMYWYRQDPGQGLRLIYYSQIVNDFQKGDIAEGYSVSREKKESFPLTVTSAQKNPTAFYLCASSHGLAGEHGELFFGEGSRLTVL.

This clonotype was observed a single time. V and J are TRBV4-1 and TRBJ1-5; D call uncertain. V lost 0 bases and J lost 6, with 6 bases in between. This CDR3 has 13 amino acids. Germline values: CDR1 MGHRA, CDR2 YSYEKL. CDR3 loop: CASSQDSGQPQHF. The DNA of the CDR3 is TGCGCCAGCAGCCAAGATTCCGGTCAGCCCCAGCATTTT.

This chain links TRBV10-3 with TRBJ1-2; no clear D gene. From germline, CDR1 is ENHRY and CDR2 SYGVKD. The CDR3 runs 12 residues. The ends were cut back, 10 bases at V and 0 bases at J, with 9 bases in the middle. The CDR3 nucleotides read TGTGCCAGCAGCGAAGCTAACTATGGCTACACCTTC. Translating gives CASSEANYGYTF.

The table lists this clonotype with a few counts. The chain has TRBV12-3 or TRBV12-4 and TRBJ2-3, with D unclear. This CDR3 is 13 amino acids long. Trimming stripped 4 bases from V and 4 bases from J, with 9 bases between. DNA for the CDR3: TGTGCCAGCAGTTCTCTGGCCCCAGATACGCAGTATTTT. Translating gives CASSSLAPDTQYF.

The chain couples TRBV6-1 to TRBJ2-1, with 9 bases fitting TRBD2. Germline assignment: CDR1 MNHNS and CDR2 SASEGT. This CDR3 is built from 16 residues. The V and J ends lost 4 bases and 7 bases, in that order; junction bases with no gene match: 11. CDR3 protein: CASSGIQRGAGNEQFF. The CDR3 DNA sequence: TGTGCCAGCAGTGGGATCCAGCGGGGGGCGGGAAATGAGCAGTTCTTC.

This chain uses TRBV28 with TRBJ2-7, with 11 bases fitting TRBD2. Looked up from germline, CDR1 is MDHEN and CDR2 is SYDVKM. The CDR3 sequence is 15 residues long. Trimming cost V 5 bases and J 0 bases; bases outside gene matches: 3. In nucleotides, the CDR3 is TGTGCCAGCAGTCCTAGCGGGAGGTCCTCCTACGAGCAGTACTTC. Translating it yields CASSPSGRSSYEQYF.

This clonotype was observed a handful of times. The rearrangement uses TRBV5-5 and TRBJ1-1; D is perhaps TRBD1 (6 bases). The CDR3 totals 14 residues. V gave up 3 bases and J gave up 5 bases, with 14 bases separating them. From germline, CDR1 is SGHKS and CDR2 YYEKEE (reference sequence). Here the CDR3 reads CASSSGTTGTEAFF. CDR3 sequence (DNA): TGTGCCAGCAGCTCCGGGACAACTGGGACTGAAGCTTTCTTT.

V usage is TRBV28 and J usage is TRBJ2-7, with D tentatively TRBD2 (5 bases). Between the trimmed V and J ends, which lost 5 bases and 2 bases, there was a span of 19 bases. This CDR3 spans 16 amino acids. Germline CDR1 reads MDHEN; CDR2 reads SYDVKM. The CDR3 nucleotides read TGTGCCAGCAGTCTCCACGGACTGTCCCGAACCTACGAGCAGTACTTC. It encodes CASSLHGLSRTYEQYF.

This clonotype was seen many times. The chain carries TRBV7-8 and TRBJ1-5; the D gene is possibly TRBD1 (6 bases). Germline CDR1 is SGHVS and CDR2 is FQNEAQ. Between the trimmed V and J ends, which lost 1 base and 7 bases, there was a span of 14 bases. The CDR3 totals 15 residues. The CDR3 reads CASSLDGGAWQPQHF. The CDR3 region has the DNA TGTGCCAGCAGCTTAGACGGGGGCGCTTGGCAGCCCCAGCATTTT. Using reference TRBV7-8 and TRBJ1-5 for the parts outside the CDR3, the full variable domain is GAGVSQSPRYKVAKRGQDVALRCDPISGHVSLFWYQQALGQGPEFLTYFQNEAQLDKSGLPSDRFFAERPEGSVSTLKIQRTQQEDSAVYLCASSLDGGAWQPQHFGDGTRLSIL.

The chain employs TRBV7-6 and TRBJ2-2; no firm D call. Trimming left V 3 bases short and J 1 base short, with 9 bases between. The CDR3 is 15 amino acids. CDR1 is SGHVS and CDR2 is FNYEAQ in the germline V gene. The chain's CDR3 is CASSFGLKNTGELFF. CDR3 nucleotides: TGTGCCAGCAGCTTTGGGCTCAAGAACACCGGGGAGCTGTTTTTT.

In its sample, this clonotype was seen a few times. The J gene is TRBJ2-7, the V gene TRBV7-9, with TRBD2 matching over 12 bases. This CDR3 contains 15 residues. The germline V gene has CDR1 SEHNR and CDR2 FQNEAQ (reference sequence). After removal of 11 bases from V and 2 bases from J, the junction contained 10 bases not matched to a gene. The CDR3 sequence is CASDSWTSGTYEQYF. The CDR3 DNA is TGTGCCTCCGACTCCTGGACTAGCGGGACCTACGAGCAGTACTTC.